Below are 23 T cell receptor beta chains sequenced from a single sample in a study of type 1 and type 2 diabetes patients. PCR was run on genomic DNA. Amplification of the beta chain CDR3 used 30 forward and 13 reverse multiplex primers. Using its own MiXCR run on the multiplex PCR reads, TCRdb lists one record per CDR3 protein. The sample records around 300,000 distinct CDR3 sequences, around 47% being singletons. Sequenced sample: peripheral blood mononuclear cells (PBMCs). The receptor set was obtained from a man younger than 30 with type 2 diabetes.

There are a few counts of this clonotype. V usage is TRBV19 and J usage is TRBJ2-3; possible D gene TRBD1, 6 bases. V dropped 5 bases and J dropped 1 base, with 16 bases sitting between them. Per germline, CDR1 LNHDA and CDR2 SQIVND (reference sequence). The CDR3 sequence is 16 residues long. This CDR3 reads CASSLLQGLGTDTQYF. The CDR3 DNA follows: TGTGCCAGTAGTCTCCTACAGGGTCTAGGCACAGATACGCAGTATTTT.

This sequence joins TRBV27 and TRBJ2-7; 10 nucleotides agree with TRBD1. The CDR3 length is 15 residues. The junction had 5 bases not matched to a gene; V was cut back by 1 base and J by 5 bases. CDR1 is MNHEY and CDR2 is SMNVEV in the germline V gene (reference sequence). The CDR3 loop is CASSLLGQGVHEQYF. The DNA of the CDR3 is TGTGCCAGCAGTTTATTAGGACAGGGGGTTCACGAGCAGTACTTC.

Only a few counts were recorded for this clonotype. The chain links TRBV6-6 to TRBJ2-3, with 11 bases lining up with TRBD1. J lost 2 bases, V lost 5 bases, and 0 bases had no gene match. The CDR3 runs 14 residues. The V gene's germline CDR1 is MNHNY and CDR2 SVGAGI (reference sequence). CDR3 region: CASSGQGATDTQYF. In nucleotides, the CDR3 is TGTGCCAGCAGTGGACAGGGGGCCACAGATACGCAGTATTTT.

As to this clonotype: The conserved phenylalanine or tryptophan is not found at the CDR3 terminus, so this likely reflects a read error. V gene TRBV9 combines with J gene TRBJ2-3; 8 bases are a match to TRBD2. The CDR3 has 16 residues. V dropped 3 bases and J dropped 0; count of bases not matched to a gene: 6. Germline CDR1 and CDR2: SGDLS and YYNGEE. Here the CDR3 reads CASSARGGRSTDTQYL. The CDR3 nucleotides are TGTGCCAGCAGCGCCAGGGGCGGGAGGAGCACAGATACGCAGTATCTT.

In nucleotides, the CDR3 is TGTGCCAGCAGCTTCCGGGTCCTCTACGAGCAGTACTTC. Amino acid sequence: CASSFRVLYEQYF. This rearrangement joins TRBV7-6 to TRBJ2-7, with D hard to call. V was clipped by 3 bases and J by 3 bases, with 9 bases between them. The CDR3 has 13 amino acids. Germline-derived CDR1 and CDR2 are SGHVS and FNYEAQ.

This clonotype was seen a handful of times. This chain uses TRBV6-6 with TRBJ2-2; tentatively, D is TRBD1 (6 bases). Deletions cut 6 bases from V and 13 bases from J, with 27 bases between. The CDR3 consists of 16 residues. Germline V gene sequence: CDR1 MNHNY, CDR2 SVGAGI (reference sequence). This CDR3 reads CASSRPLSTGMGWLFF. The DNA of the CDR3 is TGTGCCAGCAGCCGACCACTAAGTACAGGGATGGGTTGGCTGTTTTTT.

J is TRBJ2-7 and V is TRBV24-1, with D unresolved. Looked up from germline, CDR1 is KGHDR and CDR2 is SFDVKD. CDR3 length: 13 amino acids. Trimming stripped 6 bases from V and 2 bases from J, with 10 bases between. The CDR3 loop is CATSIPWAYEQYF. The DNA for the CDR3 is TGTGCCACCAGTATACCTTGGGCCTACGAGCAGTACTTC.

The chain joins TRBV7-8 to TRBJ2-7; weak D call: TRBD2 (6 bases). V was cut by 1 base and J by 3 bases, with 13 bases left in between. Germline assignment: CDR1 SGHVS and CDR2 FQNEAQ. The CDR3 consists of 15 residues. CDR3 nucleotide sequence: TGTGCCAGCAGCTTAGACGCTAGCGCTATCTACGAGCAGTACTTC. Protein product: CASSLDASAIYEQYF.

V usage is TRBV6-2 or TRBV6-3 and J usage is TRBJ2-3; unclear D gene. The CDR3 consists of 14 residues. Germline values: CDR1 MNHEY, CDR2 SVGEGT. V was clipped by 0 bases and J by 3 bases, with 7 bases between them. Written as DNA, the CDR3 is TGTGCCAGCAGTTACTCTTTTGAGACAGATACGCAGTATTTT. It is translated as CASSYSFETDTQYF.

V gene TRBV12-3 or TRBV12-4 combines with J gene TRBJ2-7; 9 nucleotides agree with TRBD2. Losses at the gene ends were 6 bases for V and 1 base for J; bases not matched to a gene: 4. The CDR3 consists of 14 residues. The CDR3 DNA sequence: TGTGCCAGCAGGGTTAGCGGGGGATCCTACGAGCAGTACTTC. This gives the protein CASRVSGGSYEQYF.

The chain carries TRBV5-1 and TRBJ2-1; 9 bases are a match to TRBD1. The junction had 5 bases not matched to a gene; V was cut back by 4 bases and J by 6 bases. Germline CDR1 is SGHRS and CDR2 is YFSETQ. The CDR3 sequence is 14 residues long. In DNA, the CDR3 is TGCGCCAGCAGCCTGGGACAGGGCCGCAATGAGCAGTTCTTC. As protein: CASSLGQGRNEQFF.

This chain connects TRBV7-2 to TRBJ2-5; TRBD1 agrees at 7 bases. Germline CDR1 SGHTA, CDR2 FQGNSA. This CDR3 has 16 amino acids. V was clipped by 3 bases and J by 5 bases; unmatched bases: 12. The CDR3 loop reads CASSLGTDRNAETQYF. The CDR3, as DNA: TGTGCCAGCAGCTTGGGCACGGACAGGAATGCGGAGACCCAGTACTTC.

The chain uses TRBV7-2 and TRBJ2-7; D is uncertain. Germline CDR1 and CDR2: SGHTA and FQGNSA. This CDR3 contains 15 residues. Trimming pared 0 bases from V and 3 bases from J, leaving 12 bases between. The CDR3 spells CASSLAGSSIYEQYF. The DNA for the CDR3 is TGTGCCAGCAGCTTAGCGGGCAGCTCTATCTACGAGCAGTACTTC.

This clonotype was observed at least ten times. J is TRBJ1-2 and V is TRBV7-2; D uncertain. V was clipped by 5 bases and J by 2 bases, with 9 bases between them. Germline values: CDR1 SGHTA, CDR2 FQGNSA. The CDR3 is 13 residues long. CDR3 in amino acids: CASSEALNYGYTF. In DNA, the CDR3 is TGTGCCAGCAGCGAAGCGCTAAACTATGGCTACACCTTC.

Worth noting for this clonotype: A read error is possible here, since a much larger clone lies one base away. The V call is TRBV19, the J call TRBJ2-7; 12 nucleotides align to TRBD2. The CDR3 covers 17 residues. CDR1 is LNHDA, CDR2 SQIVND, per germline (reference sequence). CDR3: CASGMVRLAGGPYEQYF. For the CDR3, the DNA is TGTGCCAGTGGTATGGTCCGCCTAGCGGGAGGGCCCTACGAGCAGTACTTC.

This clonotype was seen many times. The chain's CDR3 is CASMRDRAGTEAFF. The DNA for the CDR3 is TGCGCCAGCATGAGAGACAGGGCTGGCACTGAAGCTTTCTTT. The chain links TRBV10-1 to TRBJ1-1; 7 bases match TRBD1. Germline V lookup: CDR1 WNHNN, CDR2 SYGVQD (reference sequence). The V gene end was trimmed by 7 bases and the J gene end by 4 bases; junction bases not matched to a gene: 9. This CDR3 has 14 residues.

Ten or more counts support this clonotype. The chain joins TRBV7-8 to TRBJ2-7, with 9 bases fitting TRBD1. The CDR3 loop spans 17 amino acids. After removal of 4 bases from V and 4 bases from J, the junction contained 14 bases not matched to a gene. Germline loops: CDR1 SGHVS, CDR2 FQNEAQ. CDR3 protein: CASSYIRTGEFVYEQYF. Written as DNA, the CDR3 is TGTGCCAGCAGCTACATCCGGACAGGGGAGTTTGTTTACGAGCAGTACTTC.

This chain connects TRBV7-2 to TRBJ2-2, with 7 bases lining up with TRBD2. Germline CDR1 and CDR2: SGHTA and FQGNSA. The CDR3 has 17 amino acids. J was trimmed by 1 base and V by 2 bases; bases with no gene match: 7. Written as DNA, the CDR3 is TGTGCCAGCAGCTTATATTTGGGCGGGGGGAACACCGGGGAGCTGTTTTTT. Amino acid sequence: CASSLYLGGGNTGELFF.

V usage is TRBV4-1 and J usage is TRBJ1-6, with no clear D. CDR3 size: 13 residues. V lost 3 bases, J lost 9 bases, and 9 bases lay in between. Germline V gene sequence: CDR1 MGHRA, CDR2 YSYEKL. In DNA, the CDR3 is TGCGCCAGCAGCCAGGACTTTAGTTCACCCCTCCACTTT. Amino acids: CASSQDFSSPLHF.

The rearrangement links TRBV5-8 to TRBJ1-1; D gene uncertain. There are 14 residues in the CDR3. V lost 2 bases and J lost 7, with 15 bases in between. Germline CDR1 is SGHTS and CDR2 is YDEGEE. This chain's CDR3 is CASSLYYRGHEAFF. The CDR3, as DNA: TGTGCCAGCAGCTTATATTATAGAGGGCATGAAGCTTTCTTT.

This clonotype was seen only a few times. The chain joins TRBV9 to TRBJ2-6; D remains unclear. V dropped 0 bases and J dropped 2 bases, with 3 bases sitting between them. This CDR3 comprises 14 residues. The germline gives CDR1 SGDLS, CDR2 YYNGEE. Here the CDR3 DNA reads TGTGCCAGCAGCGTAGATCCTGGGGCCAACGTCCTGACTTTC. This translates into CASSVDPGANVLTF.

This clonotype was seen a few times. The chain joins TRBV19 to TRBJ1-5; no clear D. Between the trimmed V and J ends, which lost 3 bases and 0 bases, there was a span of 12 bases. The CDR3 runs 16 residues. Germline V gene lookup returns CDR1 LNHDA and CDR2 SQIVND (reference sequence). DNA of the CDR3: TGTGCCAGTAGTATTCTGGGGATGAGTAGCAATCAGCCCCAGCATTTT. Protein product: CASSILGMSSNQPQHF.

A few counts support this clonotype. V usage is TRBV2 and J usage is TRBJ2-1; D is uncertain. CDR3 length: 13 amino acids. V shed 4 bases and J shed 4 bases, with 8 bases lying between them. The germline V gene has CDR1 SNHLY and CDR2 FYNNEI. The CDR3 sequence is CASSGESYNEQFF. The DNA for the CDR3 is TGTGCCAGCAGTGGAGAGTCGTACAATGAGCAGTTCTTC. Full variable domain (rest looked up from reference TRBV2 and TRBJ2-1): EPEVTQTPSHQVTQMGQEVILRCVPISNHLYFYWYRQILGQKVEFLVSFYNNEISEKSEIFDDQFSVERPDGSNFTLKIRSTKLEDSAMYFCASSGESYNEQFFGPGTRLTVL.